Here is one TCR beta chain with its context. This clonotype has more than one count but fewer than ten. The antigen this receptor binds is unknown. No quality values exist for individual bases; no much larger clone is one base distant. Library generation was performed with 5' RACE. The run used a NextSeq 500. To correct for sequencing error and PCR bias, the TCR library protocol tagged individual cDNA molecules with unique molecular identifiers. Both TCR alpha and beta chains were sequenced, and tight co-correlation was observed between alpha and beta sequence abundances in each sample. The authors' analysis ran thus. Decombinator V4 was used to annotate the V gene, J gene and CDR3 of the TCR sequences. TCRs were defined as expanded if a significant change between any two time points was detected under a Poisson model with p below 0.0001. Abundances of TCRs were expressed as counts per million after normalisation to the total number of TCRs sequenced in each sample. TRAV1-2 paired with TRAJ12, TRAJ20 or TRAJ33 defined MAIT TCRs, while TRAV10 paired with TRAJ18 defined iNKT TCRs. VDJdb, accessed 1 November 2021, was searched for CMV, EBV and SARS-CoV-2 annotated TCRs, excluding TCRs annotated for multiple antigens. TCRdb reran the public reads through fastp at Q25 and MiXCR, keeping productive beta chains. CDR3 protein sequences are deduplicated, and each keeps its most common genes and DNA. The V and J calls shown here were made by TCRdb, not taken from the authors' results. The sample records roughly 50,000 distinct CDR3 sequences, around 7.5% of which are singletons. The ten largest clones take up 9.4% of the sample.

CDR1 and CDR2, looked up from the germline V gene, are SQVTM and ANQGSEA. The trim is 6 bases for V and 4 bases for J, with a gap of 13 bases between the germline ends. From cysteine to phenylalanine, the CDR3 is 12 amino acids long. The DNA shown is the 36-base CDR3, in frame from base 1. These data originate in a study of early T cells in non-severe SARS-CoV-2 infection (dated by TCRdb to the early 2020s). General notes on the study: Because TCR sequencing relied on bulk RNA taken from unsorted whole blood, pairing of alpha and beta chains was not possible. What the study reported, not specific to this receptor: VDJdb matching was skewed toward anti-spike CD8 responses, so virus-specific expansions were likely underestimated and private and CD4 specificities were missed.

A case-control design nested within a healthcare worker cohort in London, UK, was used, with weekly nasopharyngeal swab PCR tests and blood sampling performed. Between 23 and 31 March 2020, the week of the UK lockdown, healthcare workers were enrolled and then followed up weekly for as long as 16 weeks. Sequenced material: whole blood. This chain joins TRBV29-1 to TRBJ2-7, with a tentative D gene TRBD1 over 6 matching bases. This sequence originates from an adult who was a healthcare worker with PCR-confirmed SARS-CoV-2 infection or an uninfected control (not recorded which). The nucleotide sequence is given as TGCAGCGTAAAATTGGACAGATACGAGCAGTACTTC. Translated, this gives CSVKLDRYEQYF.